The T cell receptor beta chain described here comes from a study of shared clonotypes between healthy human individuals. Ten immunoSEQ deep assay plates were used to sequence the DNA of unsorted PBMCs. Original data processing: Without quality scores, immunoSEQ junctional reads could not be filtered like full-length reads. This table comes from immunoSEQ multiplex PCR, and its TCRdb copy is limited to in-frame clones, with some not included. V and J calls and clone size follow that table, whereas D and trimming were derived from the DNA. The sample consists of some 450,000 clones, about 74% of them appearing once. Unsorted samples drew genomic DNA from about 100 million PBMCs. CDR1 and CDR2 from the germline V gene are MDHEN and SYDVKM. J was trimmed by 4 bases and V by 3 bases; bases with no gene match: 4. The CDR3 has 15 residues. Many counts were recorded for this clone.

This receptor was taken from a woman aged 40 to 49 in good health. Some clones in this sample may be carry-over from other donors' samples. The V gene is TRBV28, the J gene TRBJ2-7; 12 bases match TRBD2. The sample taken for sequencing was PBMCs. Here the CDR3 reads CASSLRTSGIYEQYF. The CDR3 DNA is TGTGCCAGCAGTTTGAGGACTAGCGGGATTTACGAGCAGTACTTC. Filled out from reference TRBV28 and TRBJ2-7, the complete variable domain reads DVKVTQSSRYLVKRTGEKVFLECVQDMDHENMFWYRQDPGLGLRLIYFSYDVKMKEKGDIPEGYSVSREKKERFSLILESASTNQTSMYLCASSLRTSGIYEQYFGPGTRLTVT.